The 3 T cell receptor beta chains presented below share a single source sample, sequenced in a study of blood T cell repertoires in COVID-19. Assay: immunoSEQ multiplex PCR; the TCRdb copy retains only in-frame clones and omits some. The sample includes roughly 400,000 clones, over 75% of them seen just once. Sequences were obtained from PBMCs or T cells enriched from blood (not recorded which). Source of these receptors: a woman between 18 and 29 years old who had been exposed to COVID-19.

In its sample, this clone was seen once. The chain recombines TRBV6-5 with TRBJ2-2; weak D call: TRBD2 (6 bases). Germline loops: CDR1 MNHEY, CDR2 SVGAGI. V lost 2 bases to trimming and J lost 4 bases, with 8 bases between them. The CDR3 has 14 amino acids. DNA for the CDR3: TGTGCCAGCAGTTACATTAGCGGCACCGGGGAGCTGTTTTTT. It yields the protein CASSYISGTGELFF.

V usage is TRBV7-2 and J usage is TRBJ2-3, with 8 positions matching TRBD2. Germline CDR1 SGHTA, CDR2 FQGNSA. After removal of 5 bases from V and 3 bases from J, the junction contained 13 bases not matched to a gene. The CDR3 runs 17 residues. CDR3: CASSPRAAGATTDTQYF. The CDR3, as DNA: TGTGCCAGCAGCCCCCGGGCAGCGGGAGCCACGACAGATACGCAGTATTTT. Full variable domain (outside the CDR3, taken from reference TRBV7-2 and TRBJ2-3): GAGVSQSPSNKVTEKGKDVELRCDPISGHTALYWYRQSLGQGLEFLIYFQGNSAPDKSGLPSDRFSAERTGGSVSTLTIQRTQQEDSAVYLCASSPRAAGATTDTQYFGPGTRLTVL.

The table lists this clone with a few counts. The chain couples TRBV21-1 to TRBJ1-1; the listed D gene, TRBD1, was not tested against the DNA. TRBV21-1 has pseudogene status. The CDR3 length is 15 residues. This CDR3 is CASALDNSGNTEAFF. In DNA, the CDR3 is TGTGCCAGCGCTCTCGACAATTCTGGGAACACTGAAGCTTTCTTT.